This entry features one T cell receptor (beta chain) sequence. Sequencing used immunoSEQ multiplex PCR; TCRdb keeps in-frame clones, though not all of them. This table holds tens of thousands of clones, just under 95% found once. The CDR3 consists of 16 residues. V lost 3 bases, J lost 8 bases, and 12 bases stayed unmatched. Germline CDR1 MNHEY, CDR2 SMNVEV (reference sequence). This sample is drawn from a study of OX40 agonist ivuxolimab in advanced cancers. This clonotype was sampled from an adult with an advanced solid tumor such as melanoma, head and neck, liver or kidney cancer. V and J are TRBV27 and TRBJ2-1; 8 positions match TRBD2. Sequenced here: CD4+ or CD8+ T cells sorted from blood, sampled in a trial of the OX40 agonist ivuxolimab. The DNA of the CDR3 is TGTGCCAGCAGTTTTACTAGCGGCACCCTTCCGTATGAGCAGTTCTTC. Translation gives CASSFTSGTLPYEQFF.